This T cell receptor (beta chain) was profiled in a study of CD8 T cells in Susac syndrome. CDR1 and CDR2 (germline): KGHDR, SFDVKD. CDR3 size: 14 residues. The trim removed 5 bases at V and 6 bases at J, leaving 3 bases unmatched. It was with random hexamers that roughly 0.5 to 1 ug RNA was reverse transcribed. Across 54 Vbeta and 13 Jbeta, immunoSEQ multiplex PCR amplified TCR beta CDR3. TCRdb reprocessed the immunoSEQ multiplex PCR reads via MiXCR and lists one record per CDR3 protein. Seen here are 400,000 or so distinct CDR3 sequences, approximately 85% observed once, and the top ten hold approximately 0.12%. A note on this clonotype: Its antigen is not known.

The study's findings and limits: TCR sequencing and HLA analysis covered a relatively small number of individuals.

Multiple sclerosis controls were treatment-naive patients with stable or active relapsing-remitting disease. The rearrangement uses TRBV24-1 and TRBJ2-2; 9 bases line up with TRBD1. The clonotype comes from a human donor with multiple sclerosis. Sequenced material: CD8+ T cells from PBMCs. The CDR3 region is CATSGRQGAGELFF. The CDR3 DNA follows: TGTGCCACCAGTGGGAGACAGGGGGCCGGGGAGCTGTTTTTT.